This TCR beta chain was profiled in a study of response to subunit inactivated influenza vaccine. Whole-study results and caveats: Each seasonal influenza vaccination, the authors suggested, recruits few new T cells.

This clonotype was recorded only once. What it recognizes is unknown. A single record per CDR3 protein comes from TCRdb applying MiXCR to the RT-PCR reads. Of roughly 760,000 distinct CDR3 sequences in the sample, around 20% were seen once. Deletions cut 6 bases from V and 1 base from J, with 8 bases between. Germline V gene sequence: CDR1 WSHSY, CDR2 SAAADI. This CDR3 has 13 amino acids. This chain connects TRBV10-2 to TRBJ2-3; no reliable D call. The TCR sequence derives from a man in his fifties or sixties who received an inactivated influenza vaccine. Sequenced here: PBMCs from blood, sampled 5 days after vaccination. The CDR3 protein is CASRFAGTDTQYF. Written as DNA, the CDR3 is TGCGCCAGCAGGTTCGCGGGCACAGATACGCAGTATTTT.